What follows is one T cell receptor beta chain and its context. Its antigen has not been determined. Within one base of it there is no much larger clone, and no base qualities were kept. This sample stems from a study of molecular identifiers for immune sequencing clone quantification (dated by TCRdb to the late 2010s). Study-wide context: For a replicate experiment, RNA from approximately 20,000 or 100,000 naive CD8 T cells was divided into five aliquots, and four of the five aliquots were sequenced. This methods study used CD8 T cells to benchmark TCR RNA copy counting and molecular-identifier clustering-based TCR repertoire sequencing (MIDCIRS).

The CDR3 runs 14 amino acids, cysteine and phenylalanine included. Only the CDR3 part of the read is kept: 42 bases, read in frame from the first base. Reading the germline V gene (reference sequence) gives CDR1 SGHAT and CDR2 FQDESV. V is reduced by 4 bases and J by 3 bases, leaving a spacing of 10 bases between them. Libraries were prepared through PCR. The instrument given in TCRdb is NextSeq 500. Bulk TCR libraries were prepared as previously described, using TCR primers listed in Table S5. The Qiagen AllPrep DNA/RNA kit was used to purify total RNA. Before any analysis, reads coming from multiple sequencing runs of the same library were combined into one pool. The study's processing was this. Reads were retained only if an exact TCR constant sequence was present, and the retained reads were trimmed to 150 nt and grouped according to their 12-nt molecular barcodes. Reads inside each barcode group were sub-clustered using a 15% Levenshtein threshold, and a quality-weighted consensus sequence was constructed for each RNA molecule. Non-functional sequences were filtered out, along with any lower-count sequence sitting one edit away from another sequence. On the basis of fitting two negative binomial distributions, barcode sub-clusters with fewer than 20% of the maximum read count were discarded. TCRdb took the public reads, trimmed them with fastp at Q25, ran MiXCR for clone calling and kept in-frame beta chains. Rows with one shared CDR3 protein collapse into an entry with the most common genes and DNA. TCRdb assigned the V and J calls; the authors' analysis was not used. In all, the sample holds around 480,000 distinct CDR3 sequences, and approximately 25% of those were seen once. The ten most abundant clones make up around 0.79% of the sample.

Libraries of naive CD8 T cells were built from anywhere between about 17,000 and 1,000,000 sorted cells, with 10%, 30% or 50% of the purified RNA used. On a BD FACSAria II, naive CD8 T cells were FACS-sorted as CD8+CD4-CCR7+CD45RA+ and collected into RLT Plus buffer. Around 10 TCR copies' worth of Jurkat RNA were spiked into about 19,000-1,100,000 naive CD8 T cell samples to test detection sensitivity. Enrichment of CD8 T cells was performed with RosetteSep CD8+ T Cell Enrichment Cocktail and Ficoll-Paque, after which ACK red cell lysis was carried out. The investigation overall reported the following: Naive libraries contained spiked-in Jurkat TCR RNA (more than 9 copies' worth), which is not part of the donor repertoire. When barcode sub-clustering was omitted, TCR diversity was inflated by chimeric consensus sequences, with chimeras reaching as high as 47%. Highly expanded clone sizes could be underestimated if identical TCR molecules share a barcode. Even against a background of about a million naive CD8 T cells, spiked-in Jurkat TCR RNA amounting to a single cell's worth was reported to be detectable. In CMV-specific effector cells, over 98% of molecules were held by clones above 20 RNA copies, whereas under 1% of molecules were held by such clones in naive cells. Modeling estimated around 3.2 recovered TCR RNA copies per cell, compared with about ten by digital PCR, which implies roughly 30% capture efficiency.

The sequenced material came from naive CD8+ T cells from blood, with Jurkat cell RNA spiked in. The cell subset or site tag for this specimen amounts to: FACS-sorted CD8+CD4-CCR7+CD45RA+ naive T cells. This sequence originates from a human donor in good health. Some libraries in this study had Jurkat cell RNA spiked in. This sequence uses TRBV11-1 and TRBJ2-1; 5 matching bases give a weak D call of TRBD2. The DNA reads as follows: TGTGCCAGCAGCTCCTCGGGGATCTACAATGAGCAGTTCTTC. This is translated as CASSSSGIYNEQFF.